Below are 2 T cell receptor beta chains sequenced from a single sample in a study of molecular identifiers for immune sequencing clone quantification. A single record per CDR3 protein comes from TCRdb applying MiXCR to the PCR reads. This repertoire shows hundreds of thousands of distinct CDR3 sequences, about 25% found once; its top ten account for 0.78%. The sample was naive CD8+ T cells from blood, with Jurkat cell RNA spiked in. Documented subset: FACS-sorted CD8+CD4-CCR7+CD45RA+ naive T cells. The receptors originated from a human donor in good health. Some libraries in this study had Jurkat cell RNA spiked in.

The chain recombines TRBV10-3 with TRBJ2-3; D might be TRBD2 (6 bases). Deletions cut 4 bases from V and 0 bases from J, with 8 bases between. Germline V gene lookup returns CDR1 ENHRY and CDR2 SYGVKD. This CDR3 comprises 14 residues. The CDR3 DNA follows: TGTGCCATCAGTGGCGCGGGAAGCACAGATACGCAGTATTTT. Translation gives CAISGAGSTDTQYF.

This clonotype was detected a few times. Given a much more abundant clone one base away, this may be a read error. V and J are TRBV7-2 and TRBJ2-3; weak D call: TRBD2 (6 bases). Germline lookup yields CDR1 SGHTA and CDR2 FQGNSA. The CDR3 spans 16 residues. The CDR3 DNA reads TGTGCCAGCAGCACTAGCATCCCCCTAACCACAGATACGCGGTATTTT. Its translation: CASSTSIPLTTDTRYF.